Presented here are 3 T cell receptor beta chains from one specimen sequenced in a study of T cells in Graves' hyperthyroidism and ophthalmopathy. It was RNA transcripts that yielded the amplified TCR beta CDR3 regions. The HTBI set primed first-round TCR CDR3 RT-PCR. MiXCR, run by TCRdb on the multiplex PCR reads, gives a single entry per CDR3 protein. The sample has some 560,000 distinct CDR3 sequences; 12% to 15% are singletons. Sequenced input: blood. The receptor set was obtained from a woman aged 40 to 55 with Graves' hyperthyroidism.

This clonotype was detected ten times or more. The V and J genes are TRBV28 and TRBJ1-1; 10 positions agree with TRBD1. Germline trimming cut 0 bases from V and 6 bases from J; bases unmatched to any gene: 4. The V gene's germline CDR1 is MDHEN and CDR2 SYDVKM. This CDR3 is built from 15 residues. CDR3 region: CASSLWTGGTPEAFF. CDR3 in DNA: TGTGCCAGCAGTTTATGGACAGGGGGCACCCCTGAAGCTTTCTTT.

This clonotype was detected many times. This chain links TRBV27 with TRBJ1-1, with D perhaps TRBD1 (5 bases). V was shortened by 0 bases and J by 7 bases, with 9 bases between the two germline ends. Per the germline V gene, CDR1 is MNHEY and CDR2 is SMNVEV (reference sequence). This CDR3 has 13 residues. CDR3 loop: CASSLSGGIEAFF. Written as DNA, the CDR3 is TGTGCCAGCAGTTTATCGGGGGGGATTGAAGCTTTCTTT.

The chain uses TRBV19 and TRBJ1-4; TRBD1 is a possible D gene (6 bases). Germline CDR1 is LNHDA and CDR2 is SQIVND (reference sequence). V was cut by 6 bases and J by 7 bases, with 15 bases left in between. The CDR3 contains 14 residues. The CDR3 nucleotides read TGTGCCAGTAGCCACAGGGAGTCCGGTGAAAAACTGTTTTTT. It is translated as CASSHRESGEKLFF.